The entry below describes one T cell receptor beta chain. The table lists this clone with a few counts. Its binding antigen is unknown. Per-base qualities were not stored, and no clone one base away is much larger. Each donor gave one peripheral blood draw, averaging approximately 0.12 L, which was collected into heparinised tubes. Naive, central memory, regulatory and stem cell-like memory CD4+ T cells were sorted on a BD FACSAria II using a panel including CD45RO, CCR7, CD25, CD127, CD95 and CD27. A purity above 98% was achieved for all sorted populations. PBMCs were isolated immediately by Lymphoprep density gradient centrifugation and stained directly without culture. So that batch effects would be minimized, each experiment stained and sorted samples in pairs, pairing one healthy donor with one patient. V has 1 base trimmed and J has 6 bases trimmed; junction bases matching no gene number 6. From a lookup of the germline V gene, CDR1 and CDR2 are SGHAT and FQNNGV. Inclusive of the bounding cysteine and phenylalanine, the CDR3 is 16 residues long. Of the read, only the CDR3 DNA is kept; its 48 bases are in frame from base 1.

The High Capacity cDNA Reverse Transcription Kit was used to reverse transcribe all of the isolated RNA, meaning that expressed TCRB transcripts were what got sequenced. Naive, central memory and regulatory T cell samples underwent deep immunoSEQ sequencing, averaging around 3.9 million total reads per sample. Sorted cells were lysed in RLT buffer, and RNA was extracted using DNase-treated RNeasy Micro or Mini kits according to cell number. To prevent cross-contamination, every cell subset was processed on its own, while patient and healthy donor samples were processed together. Using the immunoSEQ multiplex PCR, TCRB sequences were amplified from cDNA into 87-bp fragments spanning the CDR3 region. The amplicons were sequenced using the Illumina HiSeq platform. The study's own analysis went as follows. Synthetic template baselines were used to correct PCR bias computationally, reads within Hamming distance 2 were collapsed, and singletons that could not be merged were discarded. Reads were aligned against IMGT to assign V, D and J genes, CDR3 length and insertions or deletions at six rearrangement sites. Within each subset, clonotype counts were normalized to sorted cell number, and only after that were true diversity and Gini coefficients computed with the tcR R package. The overlap coefficient, calculated on TCRB nucleotide sequences, was used to measure repertoire sharing. The immuneACCESS repertoire file appears here via TCRdb, limited to in-frame rearrangements. These files lack a portion of the clones; in checked studies, under half of the deficit traces to unresolved V genes, and the cause of the others is not known. The V and J calls and clone size come from that table; D and trimming were worked out from the DNA. A total of approximately 150,000 clones appear in this sample, less than 10% of them only once. 0.65% of the sample is held by the ten biggest clonotypes.

This sample is drawn from a study of beta chain features in type 1 diabetes (dated by TCRdb to the late 2010s). Notes on the research overall: Mean age, gender distribution, total cell number and subset yield did not differ between patients and healthy donors. A total of roughly 100 million sorted cells were examined across all samples, and the number of cells per subset was strongly correlated with RNA yield. The study compared the TCRB repertoires of sorted circulating CD4+ T cell subsets in recently diagnosed type 1 diabetes patients with those in matched healthy donors. Regulatory and stem cell-like memory subsets were isolated from only 8 patients and roughly eight healthy donors, whereas naive and central memory subsets came from all 28 donors. Overall study results and their limits: Naive, central memory and regulatory TCRB repertoires appeared to be more similar among patients than among healthy donors. Because cDNA rather than genomic DNA was sequenced, highly expressing activated cells could have been over-represented, although no difference in activation and CD3 levels was found between groups. At VDJ recombination sites, patients with type 1 diabetes made fewer insertions and deleted more nucleotides, a pattern implying thymic rearrangement abnormalities. Type 1 diabetes patients showed a moderate but significant shortening of TCRB CDR3 length in all four CD4+ subsets. Because small numbers of individuals were included in the HLA sub-analyses, any influence of HLA type on TCRB rearrangement was left unresolved. PCR might favor shorter templates, but patient and control samples were amplified and corrected together, so any skew would affect both groups equally.

The source is a woman aged 40 to 50 in good health. Recombination linked TRBV11-2 to TRBJ2-3; 11 central bases correspond to TRBD2. Sequencing used central memory CD4+ T cells from blood. The CDR3 loop reads CASSLGLAGMRDTQYF. The bases read TGTGCCAGCAGCTTAGGACTAGCGGGGATGAGGGATACGCAGTATTTT.